The 29 T cell receptor beta chains below were found in one sample sequenced in a study of cytomegalovirus exposure and HLA in healthy donors. PCR amplification relied on 60 Vbeta primers (plus 13 Jbeta primers). Libraries were prepared by immunoSEQ multiplex PCR; TCRdb keeps only in-frame clonotypes and omits some of them. The sample contains about 130,000 clones, 77% of which appear only once. Input material: PBMCs. These receptors were obtained from a male donor in good health and CMV-seropositive.

The table lists this clone with a few counts. This chain uses TRBV29-1 with TRBJ2-2; D is uncertain. There are 14 residues in the CDR3. Germline V CDR1 and CDR2: SQVTM, ANQGSEA. V gave up 8 bases and J gave up 0 bases, with 13 bases separating them. Here the CDR3 reads CSTQYDANTGELFF. In nucleotides, the CDR3 is TGCAGCACACAGTATGACGCGAACACCGGGGAGCTGTTTTTT.

This clone was counted a few times. The chain joins TRBV2 to TRBJ2-1; D is uncertain. V was trimmed by 8 bases and J by 8 bases, leaving 16 bases between them. The length of the CDR3 is 13 residues. Germline V gives CDR1 SNHLY, CDR2 FYNNEI. The CDR3 sequence: CASVPPRRDEQFF. The CDR3 bases are TGTGCCAGCGTCCCCCCCCGACGGGATGAGCAGTTCTTC.

The chain combines TRBV19 with TRBJ1-5; D gene unclear. The CDR3 has 16 amino acids. Trimming left V 2 bases short and J 6 bases short, with 17 bases between. Germline CDR1 and CDR2: LNHDA and SQIVND (reference sequence). The CDR3 coding sequence is TGTGCCAGTAGTATAATGTTGAGGGTACAAGGTCAGCCCCAGCATTTT. This translates into CASSIMLRVQGQPQHF.

The rearrangement links TRBV7-2 to TRBJ1-3; tentative D call: TRBD1 (5 bases). The CDR3 runs 16 residues. From germline, CDR1 is SGHTA and CDR2 FQGNSA. Trimming cost V 2 bases and J 10 bases, with 21 bases left between them. The CDR3 loop reads CASSLRGGTGGGTIYF. The CDR3 DNA is TGTGCCAGCAGCTTAAGGGGTGGGACCGGGGGTGGAACCATATATTTT.

This clone was seen a few times. The chain couples TRBV11-1 to TRBJ2-2; maybe TRBD1 (5 bases). CDR1 is SGHAT, CDR2 FQDESV, per germline (reference sequence). The CDR3 is made up of 14 amino acids. The V and J ends lost 4 bases and 1 base respectively, with 7 bases between them. The CDR3 nucleotides are TGTGCCAGCAGCTCCCAGGGGAACACCGGGGAGCTGTTTTTT. Translated, it gives CASSSQGNTGELFF.

This clone has only a few counts. The chain combines TRBV7-9 with TRBJ1-1; D not certain. The CDR3 has 15 residues. The germline V and J ends were trimmed by 0 bases and 6 bases, with 14 bases remaining between them. CDR1 is SEHNR, CDR2 FQNEAQ, per germline (reference sequence). The CDR3 DNA reads as TGTGCCAGCAGCTTAGCGCTACAGAAGCAATCTGAAGCTTTCTTT. It translates to CASSLALQKQSEAFF.

The genes are TRBV4-2 and TRBJ2-7; 13 bases agree with TRBD2. Trimming cost V 0 bases and J 4 bases; bases outside gene matches: 12. This CDR3 is 19 amino acids long. The germline CDR1 and CDR2 sequences are LGHNA and YNFKEQ. Written as DNA, the CDR3 is TGTGCCAGCAGCCAAGAATTTATAGGGACTAGCGGGAATGGTTACGAGCAGTACTTC. Protein: CASSQEFIGTSGNGYEQYF.

V gene TRBV30 combines with J gene TRBJ2-1; TRBD1 aligns across 7 bases. V was clipped by 3 bases and J by 7 bases; unmatched bases: 0. Germline loops: CDR1 GTSNPN, CDR2 SVGIG (reference sequence). The CDR3 consists of 11 residues. DNA of the CDR3: TGTGCCTGGAGACAGGGGAATGAGCAGTTCTTC. It encodes CAWRQGNEQFF. The full variable domain, in which reference TRBV30 and TRBJ2-1 provide the parts outside the CDR3, is SQTIHQWPATLVQPVGSPLSLECTVEGTSNPNLYWYRQAAGRGLQLLFYSVGIGQISSEVPQNLSASRPQDRQFILSSKKLLLSDSGFYLCAWRQGNEQFFGPGTRLTVL.

This chain links TRBV29-1 with TRBJ2-3; 12 bases map to TRBD2. Germline V gene lookup returns CDR1 SQVTM and CDR2 ANQGSEA. The V gene end was trimmed by 1 base and the J gene end by 1 base; junction bases not matched to a gene: 3. The CDR3 is made up of 16 amino acids. CDR3 residues: CSVEGGTSGRTDTQYF. CDR3 sequence (DNA): TGCAGCGTTGAAGGGGGGACTAGCGGGCGCACAGATACGCAGTATTTT.

The rearrangement links TRBV5-6 to TRBJ2-5; 8 nucleotides line up with TRBD2. The CDR3 totals 15 residues. J gave up 2 bases and V 0 bases, and 3 bases lay outside the gene matches. In germline, CDR1 is SGHDT, CDR2 YYEEEE. The CDR3 nucleotides are TGTGCCAGCAGCTTGGGCGGGGGGACGCAAGAGACCCAGTACTTC. Translation: CASSLGGGTQETQYF.

The chain couples TRBV29-1 to TRBJ1-2, with 8 bases that match TRBD1. The V gene's germline CDR1 is SQVTM and CDR2 ANQGSEA. This CDR3 region has 14 residues. V was pared by 6 bases and J by 6 bases, with 12 bases of the junction left unmatched. CDR3 coding DNA: TGCAGCGTAGGACAGGGCTCAGGGTTCGATGGCTACACCTTC. Amino acids: CSVGQGSGFDGYTF.

This clone was counted once. CDR3 sequence reads: CASSHLKGGLAGDSIQYF. DNA for the CDR3: TGTGCCAGCAGCCATCTTAAAGGGGGACTAGCGGGAGATAGCATTCAGTACTTC. The V call is TRBV14, the J call TRBJ2-4, with TRBD2 identical over 14 bases. The ends lost 3 bases at V and 9 bases at J; junction bases unmatched: 13. The V gene's germline CDR1 is SGHDN and CDR2 FVKESK. The CDR3 has 18 residues.

The J gene is TRBJ1-2, the V gene TRBV27; no definite D call. The CDR3 extends over 14 amino acids. Trimming cost V 2 bases and J 4 bases, with 11 bases left between them. CDR1 is MNHEY and CDR2 is SMNVEV in the germline V gene (reference sequence). The CDR3 protein is CASSLAPGGYGYTF. The CDR3 region has the DNA TGTGCCAGCAGTTTAGCCCCGGGAGGCTATGGCTACACCTTC.

The chain couples TRBV4-2 to TRBJ2-1; D remains unclear. This CDR3 contains 16 residues. Germline CDR1 is LGHNA and CDR2 is YNFKEQ. The germline V and J ends were trimmed by 3 bases and 5 bases, with 17 bases remaining between them. The CDR3 nucleotides are TGTGCCAGCAGCCACCTTGGATTAAACGAGGACAATGAGCAGTTCTTC. As protein: CASSHLGLNEDNEQFF.

V and J are TRBV19 and TRBJ2-7; 9 bases line up with TRBD1. CDR3 length: 18 residues. Germline CDR1 and CDR2: LNHDA and SQIVND (reference sequence). V trimming: 3 bases; J trimming: 0 bases; junction bases outside the gene matches: 12. The CDR3 DNA is TGTGCCAGTAGTATGTGGGGACAGGGTTCGGCCTTCTCCTACGAGCAGTACTTC. As protein: CASSMWGQGSAFSYEQYF.

This chain joins TRBV10-3 and TRBJ1-1, with TRBD1 as a possible D gene (6 bases). Looked up from germline, CDR1 is ENHRY and CDR2 is SYGVKD. The CDR3 is 14 residues long. Trimming left V 6 bases short and J 1 base short, with 12 bases between. The CDR3 here is CAIRRDTRNTEAFF. The DNA of the CDR3 is TGTGCCATCAGAAGGGACACCAGGAACACTGAAGCTTTCTTT.

In its sample, this clone was seen a few times. The chain links TRBV6-4 to TRBJ2-6; 10 bases match TRBD1. The length of the CDR3 is 16 residues. CDR1 and CDR2 from the germline V gene are MRHNA and SNTAGT. The ends lost 8 bases at V and 3 bases at J; junction bases unmatched: 7. CDR3 bases: TGTGCCAGCGGGGGGACAGGGGAGGATGGGGCCAACGTCCTGACTTTC. It encodes CASGGTGEDGANVLTF.

The chain uses TRBV7-2 and TRBJ1-2; D uncertain. The CDR3 spans 17 residues. V gave up 1 base and J gave up 3 bases, with 18 bases separating them. Germline-derived CDR1 and CDR2 are SGHTA and FQGNSA. The CDR3 protein is CASSLVGVRQPYYGYTF. The CDR3, as DNA: TGTGCCAGCAGCTTAGTAGGAGTCCGGCAGCCATACTATGGCTACACCTTC.

The chain is built from TRBV7-2 and TRBJ1-1, with D tentatively TRBD1 (5 bases). Germline assignment: CDR1 SGHTA and CDR2 FQGNSA. The CDR3 totals 15 residues. The germline V and J ends were trimmed by 2 bases and 6 bases, with 16 bases remaining between them. This CDR3 is CASSLTGGGAPEAFF. DNA for the CDR3: TGTGCCAGCAGCTTAACGGGCGGAGGGGCCCCTGAAGCTTTCTTT.

The chain couples TRBV28 to TRBJ1-6, with 10 bases lining up with TRBD1. This CDR3 contains 12 residues. V lost 10 bases, J lost 10 bases, and 4 bases stayed unmatched. Germline V gives CDR1 MDHEN, CDR2 SYDVKM. CDR3 sequence reads: CAIGTGVSPLHF. The CDR3 nucleotides read TGTGCCATCGGGACAGGGGTCTCACCCCTCCACTTT.

This chain links TRBV15 with TRBJ2-1; TRBD2 agrees at 8 bases. V lost 0 bases, J lost 8 bases, and 9 bases stayed unmatched. The CDR3 has 16 residues. CDR1 and CDR2 from the germline V gene are LNHNV and YYDKDF (reference sequence). The CDR3 nucleotides are TGTGCCACCAGCAGAGATATCACGGGGGGGCCAGATGAGCAGTTCTTC. The encoded protein is CATSRDITGGPDEQFF.

The chain combines TRBV27 with TRBJ2-1; possible D gene TRBD1, 6 bases. The germline gives CDR1 MNHEY, CDR2 SMNVEV (reference sequence). The CDR3 consists of 13 residues. The V end lost 0 bases, the J end lost 9 bases, and 9 bases lay between the germline ends. CDR3 bases: TGTGCCAGCAGTTTATCCCGGGACACTGAGCAGTTCTTC. This sequence encodes CASSLSRDTEQFF.

The chain is built from TRBV6-5 and TRBJ2-7; 10 bases align to TRBD2. CDR1 MNHEY and CDR2 SVGAGI come from the germline V gene. This CDR3 has 14 amino acids. The J segment lost 6 bases and the V segment lost 10 bases, leaving 12 bases of the junction unmatched. As DNA, the CDR3 is TGTGCCACCGTAAAGTCTAGCGGGAGTGGCGAGCAGTACTTC. This codes for CATVKSSGSGEQYF.

The chain has TRBV6-6 and TRBJ1-1, with TRBD1 matching over 8 bases. The CDR3 extends over 14 amino acids. The ends lost 5 bases at V and 6 bases at J; junction bases unmatched: 8. Germline CDR1 reads MNHNY; CDR2 reads SVGAGI (reference sequence). CDR3 sequence reads: CASSGDRPRAEAFF. The CDR3 DNA reads as TGTGCCAGCAGTGGGGACAGGCCCCGGGCTGAAGCTTTCTTT.

To note about this clone: Compared with germline, one end of the junction differs, possibly owing to a read error. The chain carries TRBV29-1 and TRBJ2-4; 7 positions agree with TRBD1. CDR3 length: 12 amino acids. The germline gives CDR1 SQVTM, CDR2 ANQGSEA. CDR3 loop: CSVRGRANSQYF. The DNA for the CDR3 is TGCAGCGTGAGGGGGCGCGCAAACAGTCAGTACTTC.

This clone was observed a handful of times. The chain recombines TRBV6-1 with TRBJ2-6, with 9 positions matching TRBD2. V lost 8 bases, J lost 2 bases, and 4 bases stayed unmatched. Germline V gene data show CDR1 as MNHNS and CDR2 as SASEGT. This CDR3 contains 15 residues. The CDR3 region is CASASGETGANVLTF. As DNA, the CDR3 is TGTGCCAGCGCTAGCGGGGAAACTGGGGCCAACGTCCTGACTTTC.

The V gene is TRBV6-5, the J gene TRBJ2-7; possibly TRBD1 for D (5 bases). The CDR3 has 13 amino acids. Looked up from germline, CDR1 is MNHEY and CDR2 is SVGAGI. V was shortened by 6 bases and J by 4 bases, with 13 bases between the two germline ends. CDR3 in DNA: TGTGCCAGCAGCCCCTCGGACACTTACGAGCAGTACTTC. This codes for CASSPSDTYEQYF.

This chain connects TRBV6-1 to TRBJ1-5; no firm D call. The CDR3 has 16 residues. Germline CDR1 is MNHNS and CDR2 is SASEGT. The germline V and J ends were trimmed by 2 bases and 0 bases, with 11 bases remaining between them. CDR3 amino acids: CASSESQTYSNQPQHF. The CDR3 DNA is TGTGCCAGCAGTGAAAGTCAGACATATAGCAATCAGCCCCAGCATTTT.

V and J are TRBV2 and TRBJ2-5; D is perhaps TRBD2 (6 bases). V lost 10 bases and J lost 2, with 17 bases in between. This CDR3 contains 14 residues. CDR1 and CDR2 from the germline V gene are SNHLY and FYNNEI. Written as DNA, the CDR3 is TGTGCCAAGGCAGCTGGAGGGGCGCAAGAGACCCAGTACTTC. Translating gives CAKAAGGAQETQYF. Complete variable domain (other parts from reference TRBV2 and TRBJ2-5): EPEVTQTPSHQVTQMGQEVILRCVPISNHLYFYWYRQILGQKVEFLVSFYNNEISEKSEIFDDQFSVERPDGSNFTLKIRSTKLEDSAMYFCAKAAGGAQETQYFGPGTRLLVL.